This TCR beta chain appears in the sequencing data of a study of patients and donors after allogeneic stem cell transplantation. Via MiXCR, TCRdb re-called the RT-PCR reads, giving one row per CDR3 protein. The sample yields 190,000 or so distinct CDR3 sequences, around 40% seen once. Germline CDR1 is SGHRS and CDR2 is YFSETQ. This CDR3 has 15 amino acids. V trimming: 4 bases; J trimming: 8 bases; junction bases outside the gene matches: 5. This sequence joins TRBV5-1 and TRBJ2-4; 14 bases line up with TRBD2. The sequencing sample was made of blood, either unsorted or a sorted T cell fraction (not recorded which). The source of this sequence is a human donor who was either an allogeneic HSCT recipient or a stem cell or donor lymphocyte infusion donor (not recorded which). It is not recorded whose cells these are; they may come from a transplant donor. Here the CDR3 reads CASSPGTSGGYIQYF. In DNA, the CDR3 is TGCGCCAGCAGCCCTGGGACTAGCGGGGGATACATTCAGTACTTC.